This paragraph reports one TCR beta chain. What it binds is not known. This specimen belongs to a study of cytomegalovirus exposure and HLA in healthy donors. The study, taken as a whole, reports: There were three CMV-associated chains whose specificity for CMV antigens was confirmed in vitro. The classifier reportedly diagnosed cytomegalovirus status with high sensitivity and specificity.

Using immunoSEQ multiplex PCR, the repertoire was profiled, and TCRdb retains in-frame clones only, with some absent. The data contain some 140,000 clones, 80% to 90% of them singletons. The receptor was derived from a woman under 40 in good health and CMV-seronegative. The specimen was PBMCs.

CDR3 sequence: CASTFFEVRFNTGELFF. CDR3 DNA sequence: TGTGCCAGCACATTTTTTGAGGTGAGATTCAACACCGGGGAGCTGTTTTTT. V gene TRBV27 combines with J gene TRBJ2-2; D not resolved. The CDR3 runs 17 residues. The germline V gene encodes CDR1 MNHEY and CDR2 SMNVEV (reference sequence). Trimming removed 7 bases at V and 2 bases at J, with 20 bases between.